The sample holds a few counts of the clone carrying this TCR beta chain. The sample belongs to a study of blood T cells in healthy people across ages. RNA extraction gave at least 5.5 micrograms of total RNA per sample. Together with a sample-barcoded 5' primer, a J-beta primer mix was included in a second PCR lasting about 7 to 11 cycles. Each CDR3 protein gets one entry after TCRdb re-called the 5' RACE reads with MiXCR. The table includes about a million distinct CDR3 sequences, roughly 47% detected once. Germline V gene sequence: CDR1 MNHEY, CDR2 SVGAGI. The CDR3 covers 15 residues. Losses at the gene ends were 5 bases for V and 2 bases for J; bases not matched to a gene: 5.

The gene calls are TRBV6-5 and TRBJ2-7; 11 nucleotides agree with TRBD2. Material for sequencing was blood. The sequence was collected from a woman in her fifties or sixties in good health. CDR3 sequence: CASSAGTSGPYEQYF. The CDR3 coding sequence is TGTGCCAGCAGTGCGGGGACTAGCGGTCCCTACGAGCAGTACTTC.